These 7 T cell receptor beta chains came from one sample sequenced in a study of human T cells and chemical hapten exposure. Time point in this sample: patch test 2, 6 weeks after DPC sensitization. This sample's treatment: therapeutic diphenylcyclopropenone sensitization with weekly scalp DPC. TCRdb used MiXCR to reprocess the RACE reads, holding one entry per CDR3 protein. The profile shows under 450,000 distinct CDR3 sequences, about 6% of them singletons. Source: whole blood, taken in connection with sensitization to the hapten diphenylcyclopropenone (DPC). These receptors were collected from a woman younger than 35 with alopecia areata. Some clones in this sample may be carry-over from other donors' samples.

The chain is built from TRBV15 and TRBJ1-5; TRBD1 matches 8 bases. The CDR3 sequence is 16 residues long. V gave up 7 bases and J gave up 4 bases; unmatched junction bases: 12. Germline V gives CDR1 LNHNV, CDR2 YYDKDF (reference sequence). CDR3 nucleotides: TGTGCCACCACCCACGTGGACAGGGTCGGAAATCAGCCCCAGCATTTT. Translating gives CATTHVDRVGNQPQHF. Supplemented by reference TRBV15 and TRBJ1-5, the full variable domain reads DAMVIQNPRYQVTQFGKPVTLSCSQTLNHNVMYWYQQKSSQAPKLLFHYYDKDFNNEADTPDNFQSRRPNTSFCFLDIRSPGLGDTAMYLCATTHVDRVGNQPQHFGDGTRLSIL.

The J gene is TRBJ2-3, the V gene TRBV4-3; TRBD1 might be the D (6 bases). The V end was cut by 1 base, the J end by 4 bases, with 15 bases between. The germline V gene has CDR1 LGHNA and CDR2 YSLEER. The length of the CDR3 is 16 residues. The CDR3 DNA sequence: TGCGCCAGCAGCCAAGGAGGGGGAAATAGGGCAGATACGCAGTATTTT. Protein: CASSQGGGNRADTQYF.

This clonotype was seen a few times. The chain joins TRBV7-8 to TRBJ1-1; 10 nucleotides align to TRBD1. The germline V gene encodes CDR1 SGHVS and CDR2 FQNEAQ. V lost 1 base, J lost 0 bases, and 8 bases stayed unmatched. The CDR3 consists of 18 residues. The CDR3 region is CASSLGRDRGRMNTEAFF. CDR3 DNA sequence: TGTGCCAGCAGCTTAGGCCGGGACAGGGGCCGTATGAACACTGAAGCTTTCTTT.

Many counts were recorded for this clonotype. This sequence joins TRBV4-2 and TRBJ1-1; D is perhaps TRBD1 (6 bases). The CDR3 consists of 15 residues. The ends were cut back, 1 base at V and 11 bases at J, with 20 bases in the middle. Per the germline V gene, CDR1 is LGHNA and CDR2 is YNFKEQ. CDR3 in amino acids: CASSQVLRGNNWAFF. The CDR3 coding sequence is TGTGCCAGCAGCCAAGTTCTCAGGGGAAACAATTGGGCTTTCTTT.

The chain recombines TRBV6-5 with TRBJ1-1, with D maybe TRBD1 (5 bases). Trimming removed 5 bases from V and 7 bases from J, with 17 bases in between. The V gene's germline CDR1 is MNHEY and CDR2 SVGAGI. CDR3 length: 14 residues. CDR3 loop: CASSRGVEVGEAFF. CDR3 DNA: TGTGCCAGCAGTCGAGGGGTCGAAGTAGGTGAAGCTTTCTTT.

In its sample, this clonotype was seen a few times. This chain connects TRBV18 to TRBJ2-3, with 8 positions matching TRBD2. CDR3 length equals 18 residues. CDR1 and CDR2 (germline): KGHSH, LQKENI. V shed 0 bases and J 3 bases; nucleotides not matched to a gene: 11. CDR3 loop: CASSPPTRGAYNTDTQYF. The CDR3 DNA is TGTGCCAGCTCACCACCCACGCGGGGGGCCTATAATACAGATACGCAGTATTTT.

This clonotype was recorded at least ten times. J is TRBJ2-7 and V is TRBV7-8, with 7 bases aligning to TRBD1. There are 17 residues in the CDR3. Unmatched junction bases numbered 14, after V lost 5 bases and J lost 1 base. Germline values: CDR1 SGHVS, CDR2 FQNEAQ. This CDR3 is CASSLRQGPATSYEQYF. CDR3 nucleotides: TGTGCCAGCAGCCTCCGACAGGGTCCCGCGACGTCCTACGAGCAGTACTTC.